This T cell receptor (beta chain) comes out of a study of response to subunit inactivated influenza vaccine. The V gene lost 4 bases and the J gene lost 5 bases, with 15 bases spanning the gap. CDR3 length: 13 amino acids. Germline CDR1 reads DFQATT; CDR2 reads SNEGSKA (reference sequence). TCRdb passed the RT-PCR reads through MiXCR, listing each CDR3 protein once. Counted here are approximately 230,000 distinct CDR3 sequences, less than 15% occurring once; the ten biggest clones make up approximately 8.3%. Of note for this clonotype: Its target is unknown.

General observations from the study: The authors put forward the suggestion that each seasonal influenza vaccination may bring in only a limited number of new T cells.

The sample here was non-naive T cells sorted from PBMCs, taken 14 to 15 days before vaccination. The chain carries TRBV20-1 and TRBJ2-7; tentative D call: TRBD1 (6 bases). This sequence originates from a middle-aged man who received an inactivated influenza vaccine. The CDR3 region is CSAILGAIDEQYF. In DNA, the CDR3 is TGCAGTGCTATTCTGGGGGCGATCGACGAGCAGTACTTC.